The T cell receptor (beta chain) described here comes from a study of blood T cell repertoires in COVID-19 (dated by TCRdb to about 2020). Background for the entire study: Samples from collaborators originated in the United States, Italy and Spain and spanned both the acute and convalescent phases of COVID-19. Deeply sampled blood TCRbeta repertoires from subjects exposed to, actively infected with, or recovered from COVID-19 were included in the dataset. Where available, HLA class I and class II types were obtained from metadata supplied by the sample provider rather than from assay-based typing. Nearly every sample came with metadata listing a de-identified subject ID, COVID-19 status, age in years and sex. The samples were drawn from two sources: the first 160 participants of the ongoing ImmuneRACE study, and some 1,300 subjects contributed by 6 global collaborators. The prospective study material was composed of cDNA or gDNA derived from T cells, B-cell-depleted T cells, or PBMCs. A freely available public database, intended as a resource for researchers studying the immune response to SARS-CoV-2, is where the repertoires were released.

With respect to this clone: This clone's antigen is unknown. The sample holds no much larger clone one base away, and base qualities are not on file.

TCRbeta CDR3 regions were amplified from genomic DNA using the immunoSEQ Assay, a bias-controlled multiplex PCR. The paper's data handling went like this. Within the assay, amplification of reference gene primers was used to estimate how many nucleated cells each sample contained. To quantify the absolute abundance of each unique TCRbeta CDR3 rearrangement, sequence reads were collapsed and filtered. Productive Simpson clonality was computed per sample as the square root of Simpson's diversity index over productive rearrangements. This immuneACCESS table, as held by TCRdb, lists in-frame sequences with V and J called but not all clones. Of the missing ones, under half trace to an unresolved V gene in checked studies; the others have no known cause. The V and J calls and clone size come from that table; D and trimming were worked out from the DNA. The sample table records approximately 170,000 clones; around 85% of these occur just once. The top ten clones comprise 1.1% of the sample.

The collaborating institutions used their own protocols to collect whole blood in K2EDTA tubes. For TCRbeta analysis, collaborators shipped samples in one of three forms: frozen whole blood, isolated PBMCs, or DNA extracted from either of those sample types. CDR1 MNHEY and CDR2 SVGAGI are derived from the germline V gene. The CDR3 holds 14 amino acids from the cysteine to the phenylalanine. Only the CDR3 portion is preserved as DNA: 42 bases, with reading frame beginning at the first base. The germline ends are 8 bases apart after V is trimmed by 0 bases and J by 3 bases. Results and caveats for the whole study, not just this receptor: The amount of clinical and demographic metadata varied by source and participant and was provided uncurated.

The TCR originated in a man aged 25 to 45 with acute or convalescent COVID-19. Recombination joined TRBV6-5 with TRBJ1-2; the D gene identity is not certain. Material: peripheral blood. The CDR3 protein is CASSYSTEHYGYTF. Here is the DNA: TGTGCCAGCAGTTACTCGACTGAGCACTATGGCTACACCTTC.